The source of this T cell receptor beta chain is a study of OX40 agonist ivuxolimab in advanced cancers. This clone turned up a few times. Assay used: immunoSEQ multiplex PCR; TCRdb lists only in-frame clones, some missing. The sample yields roughly 45,000 clones, 75% to 90% seen once. The trim removed 3 bases at V and 0 bases at J, leaving 10 bases unmatched. The length of the CDR3 is 18 residues. In germline, CDR1 is MNHEY, CDR2 SMNVEV (reference sequence). The chain combines TRBV27 with TRBJ1-1; 10 bases match TRBD1. This clonotype was sampled from an adult with an advanced solid tumor such as melanoma, head and neck, liver or kidney cancer. Sequenced here: CD4+ or CD8+ T cells sorted from blood, sampled in a trial of the OX40 agonist ivuxolimab. The CDR3 DNA is TGTGCCAGCAGTTTGAGGGGGGACAGGGGCAATATGAACACTGAAGCTTTCTTT. Translating gives CASSLRGDRGNMNTEAFF.